The 26 T cell receptor beta chains reported below all come from one sample, sequenced in a study of blood T cell repertoires in COVID-19. The method was immunoSEQ multiplex PCR; TCRdb's version includes in-frame clones alone and lacks a portion of them. This sample has fewer than 110,000 clones, with roughly 85% found just once. The source material was peripheral blood. These receptors originate from a woman between 65 and 79 years old with active or convalescent COVID-19.

The chain employs TRBV6-6 and TRBJ2-1; perhaps TRBD1 as D (5 bases). The CDR3 sequence is 15 residues long. The V gene's germline CDR1 is MNHNY and CDR2 SVGAGI (reference sequence). Trimming shortened V by 0 bases and J by 5 bases, and 11 bases separated the two germline ends. DNA of the CDR3: TGTGCCAGCAGTTACTCGCCGGACATTAACAATGAGCAGTTCTTC. Protein: CASSYSPDINNEQFF.

The chain links TRBV6-6 to TRBJ2-7; the match to TRBD2 covers 13 bases. This CDR3 has 16 residues. Germline values: CDR1 MNHNY, CDR2 SVGAGI (reference sequence). Unmatched junction bases numbered 7, after V lost 2 bases and J lost 6 bases. CDR3 region: CASSYLLAGGPGEQYF. CDR3 nucleotides: TGTGCCAGCAGTTACCTACTAGCGGGGGGGCCGGGCGAGCAGTACTTC.

The chain has TRBV19 and TRBJ2-7; possible D gene TRBD1, 6 bases. The CDR3 sequence is 15 residues long. The germline V gene encodes CDR1 LNHDA and CDR2 SQIVND (reference sequence). Trimming removed 0 bases from V and 3 bases from J, with 12 bases in between. The CDR3: CASSIDSNRVYEQYF. The CDR3 DNA follows: TGTGCCAGTAGTATAGATAGCAACAGGGTCTACGAGCAGTACTTC. The entire variable domain, with the rest obtained from reference TRBV19 and TRBJ2-7, is as follows: DGGITQSPKYLFRKEGQNVTLSCEQNLNHDAMYWYRQDPGQGLRLIYYSQIVNDFQKGDIAEGYSVSREKKESFPLTVTSAQKNPTAFYLCASSIDSNRVYEQYFGPGTRLTVT.

The gene calls are TRBV29-1 and TRBJ1-2; the D is unclear. V lost 2 bases to trimming and J lost 8 bases, with 15 bases between them. CDR3 length: 13 amino acids. Germline CDR1 SQVTM, CDR2 ANQGSEA. The CDR3: CSVEPTRLGGYTF. CDR3 in DNA: TGCAGCGTTGAACCGACAAGGTTAGGCGGCTACACCTTC.

This chain connects TRBV30 to TRBJ1-5; 7 bases line up with TRBD1. Germline V lookup: CDR1 GTSNPN, CDR2 SVGIG (reference sequence). This CDR3 region has 15 residues. The J segment lost 1 base and the V segment lost 1 base, leaving 4 bases of the junction unmatched. The CDR3 loop is CAWSEQTGSNQPQHF. The CDR3 nucleotides are TGTGCCTGGAGTGAACAGACAGGGAGCAATCAGCCCCAGCATTTT.

This chain joins TRBV3-1 (or the pseudogene TRBV3-2) and TRBJ2-1; possible D gene TRBD2, 6 bases. There are 13 residues in the CDR3. V lost 2 bases to trimming and J lost 6 bases, with 8 bases between them. Germline V gives CDR1 LGHDT, CDR2 YNNKEL (reference sequence). DNA for the CDR3: TGTGCCAGCAGCCAATCCGGGGGCAATGAGCAGTTCTTC. It codes for CASSQSGGNEQFF.

The V gene is TRBV5-1, the J gene TRBJ2-2, with 11 bases that match TRBD1. The germline V gene has CDR1 SGHRS and CDR2 YFSETQ. V lost 4 bases to trimming and J lost 5 bases; unmatched junction nucleotides: 7. The CDR3 runs to 16 residues. This CDR3 reads CASSNRDRGATGELFF. The CDR3 DNA reads as TGCGCCAGCAGCAACCGGGACAGGGGGGCGACCGGGGAGCTGTTTTTT.

The CDR3 DNA follows: TGTGCCAGCAGCGCTGGCTCCGGGGAGCTGTTTTTT. Translation gives CASSAGSGELFF. The rearrangement uses TRBV9 and TRBJ2-2; no reliable D call. The CDR3 is 12 amino acids. Trimming removed 3 bases at V and 6 bases at J, with 6 bases between. Germline V gene sequence: CDR1 SGDLS, CDR2 YYNGEE.

Of note for this clone: Other DNA sequences in this sample translate to the same CDR3. The chain joins TRBV18 to TRBJ2-1, with 8 bases lining up with TRBD2. J was trimmed by 5 bases and V by 3 bases; bases with no gene match: 0. The CDR3 consists of 13 residues. Germline CDR1 KGHSH, CDR2 LQKENI. CDR3 loop: CASSPGRDNEQFF. The CDR3, as DNA: TGTGCCAGCTCACCCGGGAGGGACAATGAGCAGTTCTTC.

This clone showed up just once. V usage is TRBV7-9 and J usage is TRBJ2-3; possible D gene TRBD2, 6 bases. Deletions cut 1 base from V and 5 bases from J, with 16 bases between. This CDR3 is built from 16 residues. CDR1 SEHNR and CDR2 FQNEAQ come from the germline V gene (reference sequence). The CDR3 nucleotides are TGTGCCAGCAGCTTAGTCTTTGGAGGGGAGAGAGATACGCAGTATTTT. Protein product: CASSLVFGGERDTQYF.

This chain uses TRBV18 with TRBJ2-3, with 12 bases matching TRBD1. With 5 bases clipped from V and 4 bases from J, the junction kept 4 bases outside the gene matches. The CDR3 is 15 amino acids. CDR1 KGHSH and CDR2 LQKENI come from the germline V gene. CDR3 in amino acids: CASSSGTGGADTQYF. CDR3 in DNA: TGTGCCAGCTCATCCGGGACAGGGGGCGCAGATACGCAGTATTTT.

This chain connects TRBV27 to TRBJ1-2; D may be TRBD1 (6 bases). The CDR3 consists of 14 residues. Germline assignment: CDR1 MNHEY and CDR2 SMNVEV (reference sequence). V was trimmed by 6 bases and J by 8 bases, leaving 19 bases between them. DNA of the CDR3: TGTGCCAGCAGACCCTCGGGGGGGCACGGAGGCTACACCTTC. Amino acids: CASRPSGGHGGYTF.

CDR3 in amino acids: CASSEGRVGRGVSPLHF. CDR3 bases: TGCGCCAGCAGTGAGGGTCGAGTCGGCAGGGGAGTCTCACCCCTCCACTTT. The J gene is TRBJ1-6, the V gene TRBV10-2, with a weak D call TRBD1 (6 bases). The CDR3 has 17 amino acids. Germline V CDR1 and CDR2: WSHSY, SAAADI. V lost 2 bases to trimming and J lost 10 bases, with 21 bases between them.

The chain recombines TRBV11-3 with TRBJ2-1; the match to TRBD2 covers 7 bases. Germline V gene sequence: CDR1 SGHNT, CDR2 YENEEA. After removal of 5 bases from V and 7 bases from J, the junction contained 8 bases not matched to a gene. The CDR3 loop spans 14 amino acids. The CDR3 sequence is CASSQNMGGNEQFF. In DNA, the CDR3 is TGTGCCAGCAGCCAAAATATGGGGGGGAATGAGCAGTTCTTC.

The chain joins TRBV6-4 to TRBJ2-1; D might be TRBD1 (5 bases). This CDR3 has 14 amino acids. The germline gives CDR1 MRHNA, CDR2 SNTAGT. Trimming took 6 bases from V and 9 from J, leaving 18 bases between them. The CDR3 coding sequence is TGTGCCAGCAGCAGAAGCCCCGACCAGGGTGAGCAGTTCTTC. Its protein is CASSRSPDQGEQFF.

The chain couples TRBV19 to TRBJ2-3; 12 bases match TRBD2. The trim removed 6 bases at V and 0 bases at J, leaving 7 bases unmatched. CDR3 length: 17 residues. Germline V lookup: CDR1 LNHDA, CDR2 SQIVND (reference sequence). The CDR3 DNA reads as TGTGCCAGTAGCAGGACTAGCGGGGAATCTAGCACAGATACGCAGTATTTT. Its protein is CASSRTSGESSTDTQYF. Supplemented by reference TRBV19 and TRBJ2-3, the full variable domain reads DGGITQSPKYLFRKEGQNVTLSCEQNLNHDAMYWYRQDPGQGLRLIYYSQIVNDFQKGDIAEGYSVSREKKESFPLTVTSAQKNPTAFYLCASSRTSGESSTDTQYFGPGTRLTVL.

The V call is TRBV10-3, the J call TRBJ2-3; the match to TRBD2 covers 7 bases. Per the germline V gene, CDR1 is ENHRY and CDR2 is SYGVKD. The CDR3 is 14 amino acids. With 9 bases clipped from V and 1 base from J, the junction kept 7 bases outside the gene matches. This chain's CDR3 is CAIAFGGGTDTQYF. DNA of the CDR3: TGTGCCATAGCTTTTGGGGGGGGCACAGATACGCAGTATTTT.

The rearrangement uses TRBV19 and TRBJ2-2; TRBD2 aligns across 12 bases. V lost 5 bases, J lost 7 bases, and 8 bases stayed unmatched. This CDR3 comprises 16 residues. Germline CDR1 is LNHDA and CDR2 is SQIVND (reference sequence). The CDR3 here is CASSATSGRLGGELFF. CDR3 sequence (DNA): TGTGCCAGTAGTGCGACTAGCGGGAGACTTGGCGGGGAGCTGTTTTTT.

This clone was seen just once. The chain employs TRBV4-2 and TRBJ2-1; D is perhaps TRBD2 (6 bases). Trimming took off 4 bases at V and 0 bases at J, with 10 bases between the two ends. This CDR3 spans 15 amino acids. The germline gives CDR1 LGHNA, CDR2 YNFKEQ. The CDR3 loop is CASSLLGSSYNEQFF. The CDR3 nucleotides are TGTGCCAGCAGCCTCCTCGGGAGCTCCTACAATGAGCAGTTCTTC.

The chain joins TRBV28 to TRBJ2-7; D is unresolved. Germline assignment: CDR1 MDHEN and CDR2 SYDVKM. The CDR3 totals 12 residues. V was trimmed by 2 bases and J by 9 bases, leaving 11 bases between them. The CDR3 region has the DNA TGTGCCAGCAGTTTAGGCCAGGTAGGGCAGTACTTC. Amino acid sequence: CASSLGQVGQYF.

The chain uses TRBV12-3 or TRBV12-4 and TRBJ2-1; 7 bases are a match to TRBD2. The CDR3 is made up of 12 amino acids. V shed 7 bases, J shed 9 bases, and the junction held 6 bases outside the gene matches. The CDR3 protein is CASKGLGGEQFF. The CDR3 bases are TGTGCCAGCAAAGGACTAGGCGGTGAGCAGTTCTTC.

The chain is built from TRBV14 and TRBJ2-5; 8 nucleotides align to TRBD2. Per the germline V gene, CDR1 is SGHDN and CDR2 is FVKESK. V was pared by 4 bases and J by 3 bases, with 4 bases of the junction left unmatched. The CDR3 runs 14 residues. The CDR3 DNA sequence: TGTGCCAGCAGCCCAACGGGGGGGAAAGAGACCCAGTACTTC. Its translation is CASSPTGGKETQYF.

V and J are TRBV14 and TRBJ2-1; weak D call: TRBD2 (6 bases). Germline lookup yields CDR1 SGHDN and CDR2 FVKESK. V lost 5 bases and J lost 9, with 20 bases in between. The CDR3 is made up of 15 amino acids. The CDR3 reads CASSVTTSAGGEQFF. In DNA form, the CDR3 reads TGTGCCAGCAGCGTTACGACTTCAGCGGGTGGTGAGCAGTTCTTC.

The V gene is TRBV7-9, the J gene TRBJ2-7, with a weak D call TRBD1 (5 bases). CDR1 SEHNR and CDR2 FQNEAQ come from the germline V gene (reference sequence). V lost 3 bases and J 9 bases, leaving 15 bases between the germline ends. The CDR3 loop spans 13 amino acids. CDR3 sequence: CASSLQGPTRQYF. CDR3 DNA: TGTGCCAGCAGCTTGCAGGGCCCTACGAGGCAGTACTTC.

V usage is TRBV19 and J usage is TRBJ1-2, with 7 bases that match TRBD1. This CDR3 region has 13 residues. Germline CDR1 is LNHDA and CDR2 is SQIVND (reference sequence). Losses at the gene ends were 4 bases for V and 3 bases for J; bases not matched to a gene: 2. In DNA form, the CDR3 reads TGTGCCAGTAGTAGACAGGGTGACTATGGCTACACCTTC. It is translated as CASSRQGDYGYTF.

This sequence joins TRBV30 and TRBJ2-3; TRBD2 matches 10 bases. V was clipped by 7 bases and J by 0 bases; unmatched bases: 7. The CDR3 has 15 residues. In germline, CDR1 is GTSNPN, CDR2 SVGIG (reference sequence). The CDR3 region is CAFGTSAKSTDTQYF. The CDR3 DNA reads as TGTGCCTTCGGGACTAGCGCGAAAAGCACAGATACGCAGTATTTT.